Below, 7 T cell receptor beta chains from the same sample are listed, as sequenced in a study of T cell repertoires in aging, cancer and after chemotherapy. Multiplex touch-down PCR with TRB-A/B primers amplified rearranged V-D-J TRB sequences. TCRdb reprocessed the multiplex PCR reads with MiXCR, giving one entry per CDR3 protein. Among about 15,000 distinct CDR3 sequences listed, 50% were seen once. The template was genomic DNA from peripheral blood, not RNA. Input material: blood. These receptors originate from a human donor in good health.

Judged by abundance, this clonotype is medium-sized. The V and J genes are TRBV29-1 and TRBJ2-3, with TRBD2 identical over 13 bases. From germline, CDR1 is SQVTM and CDR2 ANQGSEA. This CDR3 is 16 amino acids long. V trimming: 3 bases; J trimming: 4 bases; junction bases outside the gene matches: 7. The CDR3 spells CSVEGGLAGEADTQYF. The DNA for the CDR3 is TGCAGCGTTGAGGGCGGACTAGCGGGAGAGGCAGATACGCAGTATTTT.

This clonotype has only a few counts. This chain connects TRBV18 to TRBJ2-1; no reliable D call. The CDR3 is 11 amino acids. V dropped 2 bases and J dropped 6 bases, with 2 bases sitting between them. The V gene's germline CDR1 is KGHSH and CDR2 LQKENI. This chain's CDR3 is CASSPGNEQFF. In DNA form, the CDR3 reads TGTGCCAGCTCACCAGGCAATGAGCAGTTCTTC.

This clonotype was seen more than once but under ten times. The chain has TRBV19 and TRBJ2-5; 8 positions agree with TRBD2. V lost 2 bases and J lost 4; bases outside the gene matches: 6. This CDR3 is built from 15 residues. The V gene's germline CDR1 is LNHDA and CDR2 SQIVND (reference sequence). Written as DNA, the CDR3 is TGTGCCAGTAGTATATCGGGAGCGGGAGTAGAGACCCAGTACTTC. Protein sequence: CASSISGAGVETQYF.

V and J are TRBV10-3 and TRBJ2-1, with 10 bases matching TRBD2. The CDR3 covers 17 residues. Per the germline V gene, CDR1 is ENHRY and CDR2 is SYGVKD. V lost 6 bases, J lost 4 bases, and 12 bases stayed unmatched. The CDR3 DNA reads as TGTGCCATCAGGGCCCCAGGGAGCGGGAGGGAATACAATGAGCAGTTCTTC. This encodes CAIRAPGSGREYNEQFF.

V usage is TRBV19 and J usage is TRBJ2-7; maybe TRBD1 (5 bases). Germline CDR1 is LNHDA and CDR2 is SQIVND (reference sequence). V lost 4 bases to trimming and J lost 2 bases, with 15 bases between them. The CDR3 is made up of 15 amino acids. The CDR3 DNA reads TGTGCCAGTAGTAACCTCATCGGACAAACCTACGAGCAGTACTTC. Amino acid sequence: CASSNLIGQTYEQYF.

This clonotype appeared a few times. The chain couples TRBV19 to TRBJ2-1; the match to TRBD2 covers 7 bases. After removal of 6 bases from V and 8 bases from J, the junction contained 10 bases not matched to a gene. Looked up from germline, CDR1 is LNHDA and CDR2 is SQIVND (reference sequence). The CDR3 is 14 amino acids. CDR3 sequence (DNA): TGTGCCAGTAGCCCCGGGAGGACCCAGGATGAGCAGTTCTTC. Translation: CASSPGRTQDEQFF.

In this sample, this clonotype turned up a few times. V and J are TRBV6-5 and TRBJ2-5; 14 positions agree with TRBD2. Germline V CDR1 and CDR2: MNHEY, SVGAGI. V dropped 4 bases and J dropped 5; count of bases not matched to a gene: 6. This CDR3 contains 16 residues. The CDR3 region has the DNA TGTGCCAGCAGTTCTCCGGGACTAGCGGGAGCGGAGACCCAGTACTTC. Its protein product is CASSSPGLAGAETQYF.